The 7 T cell receptor beta chains below come from one sample, sequenced in a study of T cell repertoires in cytomegalovirus infection. TCRdb reprocessed the reads via MiXCR and lists one record per CDR3 protein. The sample carries a few hundred thousand distinct CDR3 sequences, around 40% recorded once. No antigen has been assigned to these receptors. Specimen: cultured PBMCs, collected from culture after CMV antigen stimulation. The receptors were gathered from a human donor in good health (CMV status not recorded). Some clones in this sample may be carry-over from other donors' samples.

J is TRBJ2-7 and V is TRBV11-2, with 9 bases that match TRBD2. The CDR3 extends over 14 amino acids. The junction had 5 bases not matched to a gene; V was cut back by 6 bases and J by 2 bases. Germline V CDR1 and CDR2: SGHAT, FQNNGV. The CDR3 bases are TGTGCCAGCAGTCCACTAGCGGGTCCCTACGAGCAGTACTTC. Protein sequence: CASSPLAGPYEQYF.

This clonotype was detected only a few times. CDR3 nucleotides: TGTGCCAGCAGCTTGGGGGTCGGACTAGCGGGAGTCGGCACCGGGGAGCTGTTTTTT. Its translation is CASSLGVGLAGVGTGELFF. The rearrangement links TRBV7-2 to TRBJ2-2; 13 bases align to TRBD2. The CDR3 has 19 residues. Germline V gene lookup returns CDR1 SGHTA and CDR2 FQGNSA. V was clipped by 3 bases and J by 4 bases; unmatched bases: 11.

There are a few counts of this clonotype. This rearrangement joins TRBV11-1 to TRBJ2-1; D unclear. Germline lookup yields CDR1 SGHAT and CDR2 FQDESV (reference sequence). This CDR3 contains 15 residues. V lost 0 bases and J lost 4, with 10 bases in between. The CDR3 nucleotides are TGTGCCAGCAGCTTAGCCGGACCGGCTTACAATGAGCAGTTCTTC. Translating gives CASSLAGPAYNEQFF.

This clonotype has at least ten counts. The gene calls are TRBV7-2 and TRBJ2-7, with 9 bases fitting TRBD1. CDR3 length equals 15 residues. Germline V gene lookup returns CDR1 SGHTA and CDR2 FQGNSA. V lost 1 base, J lost 4 bases, and 5 bases stayed unmatched. In nucleotides, the CDR3 is TGTGCCAGCAGCTTAGTACAGGGGGCGTATTACGAGCAGTACTTC. Its protein product is CASSLVQGAYYEQYF. Based on the CDR3 plus reference TRBV7-2 and TRBJ2-7, the full variable domain is GAGVSQSPSNKVTEKGKDVELRCDPISGHTALYWYRQSLGQGLEFLIYFQGNSAPDKSGLPSDRFSAERTGGSVSTLTIQRTQQEDSAVYLCASSLVQGAYYEQYFGPGTRLTVT.

This clonotype has just a few counts. The chain is built from TRBV19 and TRBJ1-3; D remains unclear. The germline V gene encodes CDR1 LNHDA and CDR2 SQIVND (reference sequence). This CDR3 comprises 16 residues. V dropped 7 bases and J dropped 0 bases, with 16 bases sitting between them. The CDR3 reads CASIVGSRLSGNTIYF. The CDR3 DNA is TGTGCCAGTATTGTCGGATCCCGACTCTCTGGAAACACCATATATTTT.

This clonotype has more than one count but fewer than ten. The J gene is TRBJ1-6, the V gene TRBV7-8; D gene ambiguous. The CDR3 contains 16 residues. Germline lookup yields CDR1 SGHVS and CDR2 FQNEAQ. V lost 4 bases and J 6 bases, leaving 16 bases between the germline ends. CDR3 nucleotide sequence: TGTGCCAGCAGCTCCAACCTCCCGGGCCTTAATTCACCCCTCCACTTT. It specifies CASSSNLPGLNSPLHF.

The V gene is TRBV19, the J gene TRBJ1-2; TRBD1 is a possible D gene (5 bases). Germline V gene lookup returns CDR1 LNHDA and CDR2 SQIVND (reference sequence). Trimming took 6 bases from V and 4 from J, leaving 12 bases between them. The CDR3 spans 13 residues. This CDR3 is CASSYRTLYGYTF. CDR3 bases: TGTGCCAGTAGCTATAGGACACTCTATGGCTACACCTTC.